The 21 T cell receptor beta chains reported below all come from one sample, sequenced in a study of blood T cell repertoires in COVID-19. TCRdb's copy holds only in-frame clones and misses some; the assay was immunoSEQ multiplex PCR. Among roughly 86,000 clones listed, around nine tenths were seen once. Sequences were obtained from peripheral blood. The origin of the receptors is a man over 45 with active or convalescent COVID-19.

V and J are TRBV30 and TRBJ2-5; TRBD2 is a possible D gene (6 bases). Germline loops: CDR1 GTSNPN, CDR2 SVGIG (reference sequence). Deletions cut 2 bases from V and 2 bases from J, with 9 bases between. The CDR3 spans 13 residues. This chain's CDR3 is CAWSRGRQETQYF. The DNA of the CDR3 is TGTGCCTGGAGTCGGGGGAGGCAAGAGACCCAGTACTTC.

The V call is TRBV7-2, the J call TRBJ2-3; a weak D match, TRBD2 (7 bases). Trimming took 3 bases from V and 9 from J, leaving 16 bases between them. The CDR3 is 14 residues long. Germline V gene lookup returns CDR1 SGHTA and CDR2 FQGNSA. CDR3 DNA sequence: TGTGCCAGCAGCTTGGACCGGGGGGCAAGGACGCAGTATTTT. Translating gives CASSLDRGARTQYF. The entire variable domain, with the rest obtained from reference TRBV7-2 and TRBJ2-3, is as follows: GAGVSQSPSNKVTEKGKDVELRCDPISGHTALYWYRQSLGQGLEFLIYFQGNSAPDKSGLPSDRFSAERTGGSVSTLTIQRTQQEDSAVYLCASSLDRGARTQYFGPGTRLTVL.

The chain carries TRBV6-6 and TRBJ1-1, with 10 bases aligning to TRBD1. Per the germline V gene, CDR1 is MNHNY and CDR2 is SVGAGI (reference sequence). Losses at the gene ends were 8 bases for V and 0 bases for J; bases not matched to a gene: 9. There are 16 residues in the CDR3. The DNA for the CDR3 is TGTGCCAGCTGTCGACAGGGGGCTGCCATGAACACTGAAGCTTTCTTT. Translating it yields CASCRQGAAMNTEAFF.

V usage is TRBV15 and J usage is TRBJ2-5; unclear D gene. Germline-derived CDR1 and CDR2 are LNHNV and YYDKDF (reference sequence). The CDR3 consists of 14 residues. The germline V and J ends were trimmed by 0 bases and 5 bases, with 10 bases remaining between them. The CDR3 loop is CATSRDEDSETQYF. CDR3 DNA sequence: TGTGCCACCAGCAGAGATGAGGATTCGGAGACCCAGTACTTC. The whole variable domain, filled in from reference TRBV15 and TRBJ2-5, reads DAMVIQNPRYQVTQFGKPVTLSCSQTLNHNVMYWYQQKSSQAPKLLFHYYDKDFNNEADTPDNFQSRRPNTSFCFLDIRSPGLGDTAMYLCATSRDEDSETQYFGPGTRLLVL.

This chain connects TRBV3-1 (or the pseudogene TRBV3-2) to TRBJ1-6; 9 bases are a match to TRBD1. This CDR3 region has 15 residues. Trimming removed 1 base from V and 9 bases from J; junction bases left unmatched: 4. Germline lookup yields CDR1 LGHDT and CDR2 YNNKEL (reference sequence). CDR3 residues: CASSQATGGGSPLHF. The CDR3 DNA reads as TGTGCCAGCAGCCAAGCTACAGGGGGCGGTTCACCCCTCCACTTT.

The count of this clone is one. The V gene is TRBV6-5, the J gene TRBJ2-7; TRBD1 matches 10 bases. Unmatched junction bases numbered 7, after V lost 5 bases and J lost 3 bases. Germline V gene lookup returns CDR1 MNHEY and CDR2 SVGAGI. There are 15 residues in the CDR3. CDR3 DNA: TGTGCCAGCAGTAGCGGACAGGGGGAACGCTACGAGCAGTACTTC. It translates to CASSSGQGERYEQYF.

Note on this clone: A junction end diverges from the germline sequence, so it may reflect a read error. The rearrangement links TRBV18 to TRBJ2-7; 7 nucleotides agree with TRBD1. Germline CDR1 reads KGHSH; CDR2 reads LQKENI. The CDR3 is 13 amino acids. The CDR3: CASSRARDSEEYF. CDR3 nucleotide sequence: TGTGCCAGCTCACGAGCCCGGGACAGCGAGGAGTACTTC.

The CDR3 protein is CASSFLSDQPQHF. Written as DNA, the CDR3 is TGTGCCAGCAGTTTCTTGTCGGATCAGCCCCAGCATTTT. The chain uses TRBV12-3 or TRBV12-4 and TRBJ1-5; D not resolved. Trimming cost V 3 bases and J 5 bases, with 8 bases left between them. This CDR3 comprises 13 residues.

This chain uses TRBV28 with TRBJ2-3; tentatively, D is TRBD2 (7 bases). Trimming left V 6 bases short and J 2 bases short, with 12 bases between. The CDR3 covers 14 residues. From germline, CDR1 is MDHEN and CDR2 SYDVKM. CDR3 sequence (DNA): TGTGCCAGCAGATCGGGGGGCACCACAGATACGCAGTATTTT. The encoded protein is CASRSGGTTDTQYF.

The CDR3 loop reads CASSLLADNTGELFF. The CDR3 DNA is TGTGCCAGCAGCTTACTAGCGGATAACACCGGGGAGCTGTTTTTT. V usage is TRBV5-4 and J usage is TRBJ2-2, with 8 bases lining up with TRBD2. The CDR3 contains 15 residues. CDR1 is SGHNT and CDR2 is YYREEE in the germline V gene (reference sequence). V was pared by 2 bases and J by 2 bases, with 2 bases of the junction left unmatched.

The J gene is TRBJ2-5, the V gene TRBV13; 7 bases map to TRBD2. V was clipped by 5 bases and J by 5 bases; unmatched bases: 8. The germline gives CDR1 PRHDT, CDR2 FYEKMQ (reference sequence). The CDR3 has 14 amino acids. The CDR3 spells CASSPRTSGETQYF. The CDR3 nucleotides are TGTGCCAGCAGCCCCCGGACTAGTGGGGAGACCCAGTACTTC. Supplemented by reference TRBV13 and TRBJ2-5, the full variable domain reads AAGVIQSPRHLIKEKRETATLKCYPIPRHDTVYWYQQGPGQDPQFLISFYEKMQSDKGSIPDRFSAQQFSDYHSELNMSSLELGDSALYFCASSPRTSGETQYFGPGTRLLVL.

The genes are TRBV18 and TRBJ1-3; D gene ambiguous. V lost 0 bases and J lost 1, with 10 bases in between. Germline lookup yields CDR1 KGHSH and CDR2 LQKENI. The CDR3 has 16 residues. The CDR3 region has the DNA TGTGCCAGCTCACCACCTTCACAGATATCTGGAAACACCATATATTTT. Translating gives CASSPPSQISGNTIYF.

The chain is built from TRBV4-1 and TRBJ2-1, with D perhaps TRBD1 (5 bases). The germline V gene encodes CDR1 MGHRA and CDR2 YSYEKL. Trimming shortened V by 0 bases and J by 4 bases, and 22 bases separated the two germline ends. The CDR3 loop spans 19 amino acids. The DNA for the CDR3 is TGCGCCAGCAGCCAAGAATCCTCTCTCCTCCAGGGTGCGTACAATGAGCAGTTCTTC. Residues: CASSQESSLLQGAYNEQFF.

The chain is built from TRBV6-4 and TRBJ2-3; 10 bases match TRBD1. The ends lost 3 bases at V and 1 base at J; junction bases unmatched: 4. The germline V gene encodes CDR1 MRHNA and CDR2 SNTAGT. This CDR3 contains 16 residues. The CDR3 loop is CASSDQTGGGTDTQYF. In DNA form, the CDR3 reads TGTGCCAGCAGTGATCAGACAGGGGGCGGCACAGATACGCAGTATTTT.

CDR3 coding DNA: TGTGCCAGCAGCACGACAGGGACGACAGATACGCAGTATTTT. Protein product: CASSTTGTTDTQYF. The chain carries TRBV9 and TRBJ2-3, with TRBD1 identical over 7 bases. The CDR3 totals 14 residues. J was trimmed by 3 bases and V by 4 bases; bases with no gene match: 5. In germline, CDR1 is SGDLS, CDR2 YYNGEE.

J is TRBJ1-2 and V is TRBV20-1; possibly TRBD1 for D (6 bases). The germline V and J ends were trimmed by 3 bases and 5 bases, with 19 bases remaining between them. Germline V gene sequence: CDR1 DFQATT, CDR2 SNEGSKA (reference sequence). The CDR3 consists of 15 residues. CDR3 DNA: TGCAGTGCTAGTGCACAAGCCCAGGGGCTTTATGGCTACACCTTC. Translated: CSASAQAQGLYGYTF.

The chain uses TRBV25-1 and TRBJ2-5, with 8 bases that match TRBD2. The CDR3 runs 14 residues. The germline gives CDR1 MGHDK, CDR2 SYGVNS. V was pared by 4 bases and J by 0 bases, with 1 base of the junction left unmatched. The CDR3 reads CASSVSGDQETQYF. CDR3 bases: TGTGCCAGCAGTGTTAGCGGGGACCAAGAGACCCAGTACTTC.

CDR3 sequence (DNA): TGTGCCAGCAGCCTTACAGGGGAGCGGGAGCAGTACTTC. Translating gives CASSLTGEREQYF. V usage is TRBV6-2 or TRBV6-3 and J usage is TRBJ2-7, with 7 positions matching TRBD1. CDR1 and CDR2 (germline): MNHEY, SVGEGT. V trimming: 6 bases; J trimming: 7 bases; junction bases outside the gene matches: 9. There are 13 residues in the CDR3.

V usage is TRBV2 and J usage is TRBJ1-4, with 7 bases aligning to TRBD1. CDR1 and CDR2 from the germline V gene are SNHLY and FYNNEI. V was clipped by 7 bases and J by 2 bases; unmatched bases: 1. The CDR3 spans 13 residues. The CDR3 loop reads CASIQGTNEKLFF. As DNA, the CDR3 is TGTGCCAGCATACAGGGGACTAATGAAAAACTGTTTTTT.

This rearrangement joins TRBV6-8 to TRBJ1-5; D perhaps matches TRBD1 (6 bases). The CDR3 consists of 13 residues. Germline loops: CDR1 MNHGY, CDR2 SAAAGT. Trimming removed 8 bases from V and 1 base from J, with 9 bases in between. In DNA, the CDR3 is TGTGCCAGCCGAAGGGGGAGCAATCAGCCCCAGCATTTT. This gives the protein CASRRGSNQPQHF.

A word on this clone: The sample carries other DNA sequences with the same CDR3. The chain carries TRBV29-1 and TRBJ2-1, with 7 bases aligning to TRBD2. The ends lost 5 bases at V and 8 bases at J; junction bases unmatched: 6. CDR1 and CDR2 from the germline V gene are SQVTM and ANQGSEA. This CDR3 is 12 amino acids long. The CDR3 nucleotides are TGCAGCGTTAAGGGAGGGCGGGATGAGCAGTTCTTC. Translation gives CSVKGGRDEQFF.